The rows below give T cell receptor beta chains drawn from one sample of a study of cytomegalovirus exposure and HLA in healthy donors. Sequencing was performed with immunoSEQ multiplex PCR; in TCRdb, only in-frame clones are kept and a portion is missing. This table holds about 100,000 clones, roughly four fifths found once. Sequencing was done on a sample of PBMCs. These receptors originate from a man aged 40-49 years in good health and CMV-seropositive. Both conserved end residues are trimmed from each CDR3. The D gene is left open where the match is weak.

V gene	D gene	CDR3 protein
TRBV5-4	.	ASSLEAGDTQY
TRBV11-3	.	ASSRGAAGNTIY
TRBV7-3	TRBD1	ASSLTGAGELF
TRBV6-5	.	ASSPPGEQPQH
TRBV7-8	TRBD1	ASSPPPTGDYGYT
TRBV4-1	.	ASSQTGLTYEQY
TRBV5-4	TRBD1	ASSLGQHNNEQF
TRBV28	TRBD2	ASSPGGREVHEQY
TRBV27	.	ASRRGGSVDTEAF
TRBV28	TRBD2	ASSLLAGYLEQY
TRBV30	.	AWSVETGADTQY
TRBV10-1	.	ATQRQTGVNTEAF
TRBV30	.	AWSAGTDTQY